This record concerns one T cell receptor (beta chain) sequence. Its antigen is unidentified. Here immunoSEQ multiplex PCR was the method, and the copy in TCRdb shows in-frame clones only, minus some. The sample records around 200,000 clones, about 91% being singletons. Per germline, CDR1 MGHRA and CDR2 YSYEKL. Between the trimmed V and J ends, which lost 2 bases and 2 bases, there was a span of 15 bases. The CDR3 consists of 16 residues. This entry comes from a study of T cell responses to AZD1222 COVID-19 vaccine. Regarding the study as a whole: At study baseline, merely roughly 6 AZD1222 recipients were seropositive. Most donors were white British, females outnumbered males, and clonal diversity was possibly underestimated. Among vaccine-associated CD4 TCRs, coverage spanned spike, with dominance at 160-218 and 743-854. Spike-specific TCR depth and breadth grew after two AZD1222 doses.

The chain has TRBV4-1 and TRBJ1-2; maybe TRBD1 (5 bases). The sequencing used peripheral blood, collected on day 0 of AZD1222 vaccination. This clonotype originated in an adult in good health. CDR3 nucleotides: TGCGCCAGCAGCCAAATTCTTCGTTCAGGGAACTATGGCTACACCTTC. Protein product: CASSQILRSGNYGYTF.